This passage covers 20 T cell receptor beta chains from one sample sequenced in a study of cytomegalovirus exposure and HLA in healthy donors. Vbeta (60) and Jbeta (13) primers were used in the PCR. Libraries were prepared by immunoSEQ multiplex PCR; TCRdb keeps only in-frame clonotypes and omits some of them. The sample yields roughly 100,000 clones, around 77% seen once. Specimen: PBMCs. The receptors were gathered from a male donor in good health and CMV-seropositive.

A note on this clone: The junction shows a germline mismatch at one end, possibly a read error. The chain has TRBV7-7 and TRBJ2-5; the match to TRBD1 covers 7 bases. Germline CDR1 is SSHAT and CDR2 is FNYEAQ (reference sequence). The length of the CDR3 is 15 residues. The CDR3 reads CASSFGQVIGETQYF. The CDR3 DNA sequence: TGTGCTAGCAGCTTTGGACAGGTGATAGGAGAGACCCAGTACTTC.

V gene TRBV28 combines with J gene TRBJ2-5; 8 nucleotides agree with TRBD1. J lost 4 bases, V lost 1 base, and 5 bases had no gene match. From germline, CDR1 is MDHEN and CDR2 SYDVKM. This CDR3 has 15 residues. This CDR3 reads CASSLFAGGIETQYF. The CDR3 region has the DNA TGTGCCAGCAGTTTATTCGCAGGGGGCATAGAGACCCAGTACTTC.

This clone has a single count. This chain joins TRBV10-3 and TRBJ2-3; TRBD2 matches 7 bases. The CDR3 is 16 residues long. The trim removed 6 bases at V and 1 base at J, leaving 10 bases unmatched. Germline lookup yields CDR1 ENHRY and CDR2 SYGVKD. Written as DNA, the CDR3 is TGTGCCATCAGGAGAGCGACGGCGGGAGGCACAGATACGCAGTATTTT. Translated: CAIRRATAGGTDTQYF.

On this clone: The junction and the germline gene differ at one end; a read error may be behind it. V gene TRBV28 combines with J gene TRBJ2-5, with D maybe TRBD1 (6 bases). CDR1 is MDHEN, CDR2 SYDVKM, per germline. This CDR3 contains 15 residues. CDR3 DNA: TGTGCCAGCGCAGATCCCAGGGGTAGGCAAGGGACCCAGTACTTC. This encodes CASADPRGRQGTQYF.

This clone was found once. The chain links TRBV6-5 to TRBJ2-6; D is unresolved. This CDR3 region has 13 residues. The ends were cut back, 11 bases at V and 2 bases at J, with 10 bases in the middle. Germline lookup yields CDR1 MNHEY and CDR2 SVGAGI. CDR3 loop: CAVLRTGANVLTF. CDR3 in DNA: TGTGCCGTTCTTCGTACTGGGGCCAACGTCCTGACTTTC.

This chain joins TRBV6-5 and TRBJ1-4; D is possibly TRBD1 (5 bases). Germline V gene sequence: CDR1 MNHEY, CDR2 SVGAGI. Trimming stripped 7 bases from V and 5 bases from J, with 11 bases between. CDR3 size: 13 residues. The CDR3 is CASKETVNEKLFF. As DNA, the CDR3 is TGTGCCAGCAAAGAGACAGTAAATGAAAAACTGTTTTTT.

The V call is TRBV19, the J call TRBJ2-7; TRBD1 matches 10 bases. Germline V gene lookup returns CDR1 LNHDA and CDR2 SQIVND (reference sequence). This CDR3 is built from 14 residues. The J segment lost 4 bases and the V segment lost 5 bases, leaving 5 bases of the junction unmatched. CDR3 nucleotide sequence: TGTGCCAGTAGTGGAAGACAGGGGGCTTACGAGCAGTACTTC. This sequence encodes CASSGRQGAYEQYF.

The genes are TRBV28 and TRBJ2-7; 8 bases are a match to TRBD1. J lost 0 bases, V lost 5 bases, and 6 bases had no gene match. The CDR3 has 15 amino acids. CDR1 and CDR2 (germline): MDHEN, SYDVKM. CDR3 sequence reads: CASSPSGQVSYEQYF. CDR3 DNA: TGTGCCAGCAGTCCCTCGGGACAGGTCTCCTACGAGCAGTACTTC.

The chain recombines TRBV19 with TRBJ2-2; 11 nucleotides align to TRBD2. Germline V gene sequence: CDR1 LNHDA, CDR2 SQIVND (reference sequence). V dropped 6 bases and J dropped 3; count of bases not matched to a gene: 6. The CDR3 is made up of 16 amino acids. The CDR3 protein is CASSSLAGEYTGELFF. CDR3 sequence (DNA): TGTGCCAGTAGCTCACTAGCGGGAGAATACACCGGGGAGCTGTTTTTT.

This clone has more than one count but fewer than ten. V and J are TRBV18 and TRBJ2-5; 8 bases match TRBD1. Per the germline V gene, CDR1 is KGHSH and CDR2 is LQKENI. Trimming cost V 0 bases and J 4 bases; bases outside gene matches: 10. This CDR3 is built from 17 residues. DNA of the CDR3: TGTGCCAGCTCACCACCCCAGGCCGGGACAGGAAGAGAGACCCAGTACTTC. Translation gives CASSPPQAGTGRETQYF.

This chain joins TRBV19 and TRBJ2-2; D is possibly TRBD1 (6 bases). V was pared by 4 bases and J by 7 bases, with 7 bases between. From germline, CDR1 is LNHDA and CDR2 SQIVND (reference sequence). The CDR3 is 12 amino acids. In nucleotides, the CDR3 is TGTGCCAGTAGTACGGACAGCGGGGAGCTGTTTTTT. Translation gives CASSTDSGELFF. Together with reference TRBV19 and TRBJ2-2, the CDR3 gives the full variable domain: DGGITQSPKYLFRKEGQNVTLSCEQNLNHDAMYWYRQDPGQGLRLIYYSQIVNDFQKGDIAEGYSVSREKKESFPLTVTSAQKNPTAFYLCASSTDSGELFFGEGSRLTVL.

V and J are TRBV12-2 and TRBJ2-7; TRBD2 reflects the table's D call only, with no check against the DNA. TRBV12-2 is a known pseudogene. The CDR3 contains 16 residues. CDR3 bases: TGTGCAAGTCGCTTAGGATACTACGACTCGCGCCACGAGCAGTACTTC. Its protein is CASRLGYYDSRHEQYF.

This chain joins TRBV9 and TRBJ2-1, with TRBD1 identical over 8 bases. Trimming cost V 2 bases and J 7 bases; bases outside gene matches: 14. Looked up from germline, CDR1 is SGDLS and CDR2 is YYNGEE. The length of the CDR3 is 17 residues. The CDR3: CASSVRPAGGAGNEQFF. The CDR3, as DNA: TGTGCCAGCAGCGTCCGACCCGCAGGGGGCGCGGGGAATGAGCAGTTCTTC.

This clone was picked up a small number of times. The rearrangement uses TRBV10-3 and TRBJ1-4; 7 bases are a match to TRBD1. CDR3 size: 15 residues. Trimming took 3 bases from V and 8 from J; bases not matched to a gene: 9. CDR1 ENHRY and CDR2 SYGVKD come from the germline V gene. CDR3: CAISESGRDSEKLFF. The CDR3 DNA reads as TGTGCCATCAGTGAATCCGGCCGGGACAGCGAAAAACTGTTTTTT.

This clone was seen more than once but under ten times. The V call is TRBV28, the J call TRBJ1-4; D might be TRBD1 (5 bases). The length of the CDR3 is 15 residues. The V and J ends lost 6 bases and 0 bases respectively, with 11 bases between them. Germline V gives CDR1 MDHEN, CDR2 SYDVKM. The CDR3 DNA reads TGTGCCAGCAGAAAAGGGGCCCCAACTAATGAAAAACTGTTTTTT. Translating gives CASRKGAPTNEKLFF.

This clone was detected once. The genes are TRBV7-7 and TRBJ2-1, with a possible D match to TRBD2 (6 bases). V dropped 3 bases and J dropped 2 bases, with 11 bases sitting between them. This CDR3 spans 15 amino acids. Germline CDR1 and CDR2: SSHAT and FNYEAQ (reference sequence). The CDR3 sequence: CASSFGSTAYNEQFF. In DNA form, the CDR3 reads TGTGCCAGCAGCTTCGGGAGTACCGCCTACAATGAGCAGTTCTTC.

This clone has a single count. V usage is TRBV28 and J usage is TRBJ2-5, with a weak D call TRBD2 (6 bases). The ends were cut back, 11 bases at V and 6 bases at J, with 25 bases in the middle. Germline V gene data show CDR1 as MDHEN and CDR2 as SYDVKM. CDR3 length: 15 residues. The CDR3 protein is CACIVGTPGEQTQYF. In nucleotides, the CDR3 is TGTGCCTGCATAGTGGGGACCCCGGGAGAGCAGACCCAGTACTTC.

CDR3 region: CASSPSRPVSRYTF. The CDR3 nucleotides are TGTGCCAGCAGTCCTAGTCGCCCCGTCAGCCGCTACACCTTC. This rearrangement joins TRBV6-1 to TRBJ1-2; the D is unclear. Germline V gene sequence: CDR1 MNHNS, CDR2 SASEGT. This CDR3 region has 14 residues. V was cut by 5 bases and J by 9 bases, with 19 bases left in between.

The chain combines TRBV6-1 with TRBJ2-7; the match to TRBD1 covers 7 bases. Trimming took 2 bases from V and 3 from J; bases not matched to a gene: 7. The length of the CDR3 is 15 residues. Per germline, CDR1 MNHNS and CDR2 SASEGT. CDR3 region: CASSENGQGDYEQYF. The CDR3 DNA reads TGTGCCAGCAGTGAAAATGGCCAGGGGGACTACGAGCAGTACTTC.

This rearrangement joins TRBV7-8 to TRBJ2-3, with 7 bases matching TRBD2. The trim removed 0 bases at V and 1 base at J, leaving 7 bases unmatched. Germline assignment: CDR1 SGHVS and CDR2 FQNEAQ. The CDR3 loop spans 17 amino acids. CDR3 protein: CASSLARRENRTDTQYF. The CDR3 region has the DNA TGTGCCAGCAGCTTAGCGCGGCGGGAGAACCGCACAGATACGCAGTATTTT.